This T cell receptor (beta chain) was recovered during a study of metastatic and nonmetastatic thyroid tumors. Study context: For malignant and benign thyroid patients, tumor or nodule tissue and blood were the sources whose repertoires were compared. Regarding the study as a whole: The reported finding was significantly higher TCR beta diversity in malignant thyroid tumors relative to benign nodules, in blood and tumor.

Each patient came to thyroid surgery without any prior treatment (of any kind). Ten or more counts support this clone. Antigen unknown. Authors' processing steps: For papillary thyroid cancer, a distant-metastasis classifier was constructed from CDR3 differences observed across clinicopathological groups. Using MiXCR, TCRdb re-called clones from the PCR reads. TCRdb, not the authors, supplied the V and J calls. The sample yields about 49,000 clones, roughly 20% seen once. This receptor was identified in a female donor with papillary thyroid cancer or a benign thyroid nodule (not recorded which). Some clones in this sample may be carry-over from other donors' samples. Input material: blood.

The CDR3 DNA reads as TGTGCCAGCAGCTTCAGGGGACTTACTCCCAATCAGCCCCAGCATTTT. Translating it yields CASSFRGLTPNQPQHF. The genes are TRBV5-7 and TRBJ1-5; maybe TRBD1 (6 bases). TRBV5-7 is classed as an ORF, of uncertain function. The length of the CDR3 is 16 residues. V lost 2 bases and J 3 bases, leaving 15 bases between the germline ends.